Listed below are T cell receptor beta chains from one sample, sequenced in a study of regulatory T cells in long-lasting Graves disease. Each CDR3 protein gets one entry after TCRdb re-called the multiplex PCR reads with MiXCR. In the table there are about 220,000 distinct CDR3 sequences, around 20% of which are singletons. The sample was also linked to a second study, of T cells in Graves' hyperthyroidism and ophthalmopathy.

The sequencing here drew on peripheral blood mononuclear cells (PBMCs), taken at new diagnosis, from a patient treated with antithyroid drugs. The receptors originated from a woman in her 30s with Graves disease. CDR3s include the opening cysteine and the closing phenylalanine or tryptophan. The D gene is left open where the match is weak. Rows may omit the clone size; those that give it use once, few, many or a size class.

cdr3_nt cdr3_aa j_call v_call clone_size d_call
TGTGCCAGCAGTTTCCCAGCAAACACTGAAGCTTTCTTT CASSFPANTEAFF TRBJ1-1 TRBV12-3/TRBV12-4 many .
TGTGCCAGCTCACTTACAGGGGAGACCCAGTACTTC CASSLTGETQYF TRBJ2-5 TRBV18 many .
TGTGCCAGCAGTGAACCTGGGGGGGCAGGTGCGGATACGCAGTATTTT CASSEPGGAGADTQYF TRBJ2-3 TRBV6-2/TRBV6-3 many .
TGTGCCAGCCATCCAGGGGGCGATGGAGAGACCCAGTACTTC CASHPGGDGETQYF TRBJ2-5 TRBV7-6 many TRBD1
TGTGCCAGCGGCCGAACAGGGGCCAGCAATCAGCCCCAGCATTTT CASGRTGASNQPQHF TRBJ1-5 TRBV11-2 . TRBD1
TGTGCCAGCAGCGCGGGACAGATCAATTCACCCCTCCACTTT CASSAGQINSPLHF TRBJ1-6 TRBV7-9 many TRBD1
TGTGCCAGTAATCGGGGGGGGGACTACTCCTACAATGAGCAGTTCTTC CASNRGGDYSYNEQFF TRBJ2-1 TRBV28 many TRBD2
TGTGCCAGCAGCCTCGCGGCAGGGGGCACCGGGGAGCTGTTTTTT CASSLAAGGTGELFF TRBJ2-2 TRBV12-3/TRBV12-4 . TRBD1
TGTGTCTGGAGACGGGACAGGATGAACACTGAAGCTTTCTTT CVWRRDRMNTEAFF TRBJ1-1 TRBV30 many TRBD1
TGTGCCAGCAGTTCTGGACAGGGCATGAACACTGAAGCTTTCTTT CASSSGQGMNTEAFF TRBJ1-1 TRBV5-1 many TRBD1
TGCGCCAGCAGCCTCCTTAACGGGGGCAACACTGAAGCTTTCTTT CASSLLNGGNTEAFF TRBJ1-1 TRBV5-1 many .
TGCGCCAGCAGCGAGGGGGCCTTCACTGAAGCTTTCTTT CASSEGAFTEAFF TRBJ1-1 TRBV4-1 many TRBD1
TGTGCCAGCAGCTCCCTAGCGGGAGTACTCAACACCGGGGAGCTGTTTTTT CASSSLAGVLNTGELFF TRBJ2-2 TRBV11-2 many TRBD2
TGTGCCACCAGTGAACGGGACGGGCGTGAAAAACTGTTTTTT CATSERDGREKLFF TRBJ1-4 TRBV24-1 . .
TGTGCCAGCAGTTTTGAAGACTACGAGCAGTACTTC CASSFEDYEQYF TRBJ2-7 TRBV5-6 many .
TGTGCCAGCAGCGTAGGGCCCTCTAAGAACACTGAAGCTTTCTTT CASSVGPSKNTEAFF TRBJ1-1 TRBV9 many .
TGTGCCAGCAGCCCAAGACAGGGATCCGGCGAGCAGTACTTC CASSPRQGSGEQYF TRBJ2-7 TRBV9 many TRBD1
TGCAGTGCTCCGGACCCCTACGAGCAGTACTTC CSAPDPYEQYF TRBJ2-7 TRBV20-1 many .
TGTGCCAGCAGTTACGTAAATAGGGGTTACTATGGCTACACCTTC CASSYVNRGYYGYTF TRBJ1-2 TRBV6-5 many .
TGTGCCAGCATGCGGCGGGCCGCCTGGGGGAATGAAAAACTGTTTTTT CASMRRAAWGNEKLFF TRBJ1-4 TRBV11-2 . .
TGTGCCAGCAGCTTAGTATGGTACCAAGAGACCCAGTACTTC CASSLVWYQETQYF TRBJ2-5 TRBV11-2 many .
TGTGCCACCAGTGATTTTGGAGGAAACACCATATATTTT CATSDFGGNTIYF TRBJ1-3 TRBV24-1 many .
TGTGCCAGCAGCCAAGATATTATTAGGGCCTTGACAGATACGCAGTATTTT CASSQDIIRALTDTQYF TRBJ2-3 TRBV14 . .
TGTGCCAGCAGCCAAGACGACAGCTATGGCTACACCTTC CASSQDDSYGYTF TRBJ1-2 TRBV14 many .
TGTGCCAGCAGCTTTCGGATACCGAACACCGGGGAGCTGTTTTTT CASSFRIPNTGELFF TRBJ2-2 TRBV11-2 many .
TGTGCCAGCAGCTCGACAGGGGGCGATCAGCCCCAGCATTTT CASSSTGGDQPQHF TRBJ1-5 TRBV12-3/TRBV12-4 few TRBD1
TGTGCCATCAGCCCGACTAGCGGGGGAGAAGAGACCCAGTACTTC CAISPTSGGEETQYF TRBJ2-5 TRBV10-3 . TRBD2
TGTGCCAGCACGCCATGGGGTAATGACTATGGCTACACCTTC CASTPWGNDYGYTF TRBJ1-2 TRBV5-1 many .
TGTGCCAGCAGTGAAGTGACAGGGGGCGCCTATGGCTACACCTTC CASSEVTGGAYGYTF TRBJ1-2 TRBV6-1 many TRBD1
TGTGCCAGCAGTTCCGCTCCAGTGAGCGGGGCCTCCACAGATACGCAGTATTTT CASSSAPVSGASTDTQYF TRBJ2-3 TRBV27 many TRBD2
TGTGCCAGCAGTGGGGGACTACCTATCTCCACAGATACGCAGTATTTT CASSGGLPISTDTQYF TRBJ2-3 TRBV2 many TRBD2
TGTGCCAGCAGTGAAGCTGTACTAGCGGGGGGGGCCGGGGAGCAGTTCTTC CASSEAVLAGGAGEQFF TRBJ2-1 TRBV2 . TRBD2